Sequencing of this T cell receptor beta chain was carried out in a study of cytomegalovirus exposure and HLA in healthy donors. Overall study: Falling in the Caucasian-associated ancestry cluster were 81% of approximately 410 genotyped donors.

Both 60 Vbeta primers and 13 Jbeta primers went into the PCR. The table came from immunoSEQ multiplex PCR; TCRdb's copy has only in-frame clones and leaves some out. This table has some 100,000 clones, around 81% appearing once. Concerning this clone itself: The antigen remains undetermined.

The CDR3 runs to 15 residues. Per the germline V gene, CDR1 is MNHEY and CDR2 is SVGAGI. Losses at the gene ends were 6 bases for V and 3 bases for J; bases not matched to a gene: 7. General observations from the study: The authors assumed roughly uniform sequencing depth across donors for presence/absence analyses. Altogether, more than 150 TCR beta chains were recorded as cytomegalovirus-associated.

The TCR comes from a woman aged 25-40 years in good health and CMV-seronegative. The rearrangement joins TRBV6-5 to TRBJ2-7; 11 bases agree with TRBD2. Sequencing used PBMCs. In nucleotides, the CDR3 is TGTGCCAGCAGAATTCCCGGGACTAGCGGCTACGAGCAGTACTTC. Amino acid sequence: CASRIPGTSGYEQYF.